The T cell receptor beta chain under discussion was sequenced for a study of cytomegalovirus exposure and HLA in healthy donors. Notes on the study in general: Productive status was seen about 87% or about 30% of the time for most TCR beta V segments in an earlier analysis. Cytomegalovirus-associated status was assigned to fewer than 200 TCR beta chains. Differences between HLA loci emerged in a later analysis of TCR association rates, with DRB1 most and HLA-C fewest. CMV serostatus was the sole immune exposure data available.

Germline V lookup: CDR1 MNHNS, CDR2 SASEGT. V shed 5 bases, J shed 6 bases, and the junction held 7 bases outside the gene matches. The CDR3 is 13 residues long. As concerns this clone: Its antigen remains unknown.

PCR used 60 Vbeta primers and 13 Jbeta primers. Using immunoSEQ multiplex PCR, the repertoire was profiled, and TCRdb retains in-frame clones only, with some absent. The sample includes 100,000 to 150,000 clones, about four fifths of them seen just once. The sequenced sample consisted of PBMCs. The chain uses TRBV6-1 and TRBJ2-7; 7 nucleotides align to TRBD1. This receptor was obtained from a woman aged 40-49 years in good health and CMV-seropositive. The CDR3, as DNA: TGTGCCAGCAGTCCCATTGGACAGGTCGAGCAGTACTTC. Translated, it gives CASSPIGQVEQYF.